The 32 T cell receptor beta chains given below trace back to one sample, sequenced in a study of blood T cell repertoires in COVID-19. Repertoires were generated with immunoSEQ multiplex PCR, while TCRdb's copy carries only in-frame clones and drops some. This sample has approximately 61,000 clones, with around 81% found just once. Material: peripheral blood. The receptors were gathered from a man between 65 and 85 years old with acute or convalescent COVID-19.

The chain carries TRBV3-1 (or the pseudogene TRBV3-2) and TRBJ2-1; D is unclear. Looked up from germline, CDR1 is LGHDT and CDR2 is YNNKEL (reference sequence). The CDR3 covers 13 residues. V was cut by 3 bases and J by 12 bases, with 15 bases left in between. The CDR3 DNA reads TGTGCCAGCAGCCAGGGCAACTCCCTGGGGCAGTTCTTC. Amino acids: CASSQGNSLGQFF.

This chain uses TRBV6-5 with TRBJ2-1, with 12 bases lining up with TRBD2. Germline V CDR1 and CDR2: MNHEY, SVGAGI. The CDR3 has 15 amino acids. Trimming cost V 7 bases and J 6 bases; bases outside gene matches: 7. CDR3 region: CASKSSGGAANEQFF. CDR3 nucleotide sequence: TGTGCCAGCAAATCTAGCGGGGGGGCAGCCAATGAGCAGTTCTTC.

The chain couples TRBV6-6 to TRBJ2-2, with TRBD2 as a possible D gene (5 bases). Looked up from germline, CDR1 is MNHNY and CDR2 is SVGAGI (reference sequence). V lost 6 bases to trimming and J lost 0 bases, with 11 bases between them. This CDR3 is built from 15 residues. CDR3 in DNA: TGTGCCAGCAGCCAAGCGGAGCCGAACACCGGGGAGCTGTTTTTT. Its protein product is CASSQAEPNTGELFF.

This clone was picked up a small number of times. The chain carries TRBV28 and TRBJ2-7; D is ambiguous. CDR3 length equals 13 residues. The germline V and J ends were trimmed by 11 bases and 1 base, with 15 bases remaining between them. Germline CDR1 and CDR2: MDHEN and SYDVKM. The CDR3 nucleotides read TGTGCCGGATCCTCAGGAAGGTCCTACGAGCAGTACTTC. Protein: CAGSSGRSYEQYF.

The DNA of the CDR3 is TGTGCCAGCAGCAGTAGCGGGGGGCCCTCCTACAATGAGCAGTTCTTC. Amino acid sequence: CASSSSGGPSYNEQFF. The chain couples TRBV11-2 to TRBJ2-1; the match to TRBD2 covers 10 bases. From germline, CDR1 is SGHAT and CDR2 FQNNGV. V lost 5 bases, J lost 0 bases, and 4 bases stayed unmatched. The CDR3 has 16 residues.

The V gene is TRBV5-1, the J gene TRBJ2-3; 8 bases are shared with TRBD2. Germline V gives CDR1 SGHRS, CDR2 YFSETQ. V shed 5 bases, J shed 0 bases, and the junction held 2 bases outside the gene matches. This CDR3 is built from 14 residues. The CDR3 reads CASSSGTSTDTQYF. The CDR3 nucleotides are TGCGCCAGCAGTAGCGGGACTAGCACAGATACGCAGTATTTT.

The J gene is TRBJ2-3, the V gene TRBV19, with 13 nucleotides matching TRBD2. The ends lost 5 bases at V and 4 bases at J; junction bases unmatched: 3. The germline gives CDR1 LNHDA, CDR2 SQIVND (reference sequence). The CDR3 is 15 residues long. The CDR3 loop reads CASSPGTSGADTQYF. The CDR3, as DNA: TGTGCCAGTAGTCCCGGGACTAGCGGGGCAGATACGCAGTATTTT. Looking up the rest from reference TRBV19 and TRBJ2-3 gives the full variable domain: DGGITQSPKYLFRKEGQNVTLSCEQNLNHDAMYWYRQDPGQGLRLIYYSQIVNDFQKGDIAEGYSVSREKKESFPLTVTSAQKNPTAFYLCASSPGTSGADTQYFGPGTRLTVL.

The V and J genes are TRBV19 and TRBJ1-5, with 7 bases matching TRBD1. Trimming at V came to 8 bases and at J to 3 bases, leaving 4 bases not matched to a gene. The CDR3 spans 13 residues. Germline-derived CDR1 and CDR2 are LNHDA and SQIVND (reference sequence). The CDR3 region has the DNA TGTGCCAGTGGCAGGGGGGCCAATCAGCCCCAGCATTTT. It specifies CASGRGANQPQHF.

The chain recombines TRBV19 with TRBJ1-5; perhaps TRBD1 as D (5 bases). Germline V gives CDR1 LNHDA, CDR2 SQIVND (reference sequence). Trimming stripped 7 bases from V and 3 bases from J, with 13 bases between. This CDR3 region has 14 residues. CDR3: CASTLDSYNQPQHF. The CDR3 region has the DNA TGTGCCAGTACCTTAGACAGTTACAATCAGCCCCAGCATTTT.

The chain joins TRBV5-1 to TRBJ2-3; D may be TRBD2 (5 bases). The germline V gene encodes CDR1 SGHRS and CDR2 YFSETQ. V lost 0 bases and J lost 5, with 10 bases in between. This CDR3 comprises 14 residues. The DNA of the CDR3 is TGCGCCAGCAGCTTGGCCGGGGATGGAGATACGCAGTATTTT. Its protein product is CASSLAGDGDTQYF.

V gene TRBV3-1 (or the pseudogene TRBV3-2) combines with J gene TRBJ2-2, with 7 bases lining up with TRBD2. The V and J ends lost 4 bases and 1 base, in that order; junction bases with no gene match: 6. The CDR3 spans 16 residues. Germline CDR1 is LGHDT and CDR2 is YNNKEL (reference sequence). The CDR3 nucleotides read TGTGCCAGCAGCCTGGGAGGGCTTCGGAACACCGGGGAGCTGTTTTTT. Residues: CASSLGGLRNTGELFF.

The CDR3 DNA reads TGTGCCACCAGTGATCCCGGGACAGGGGAGGGTGAGCAGTTCTTC. Translation: CATSDPGTGEGEQFF. The rearrangement links TRBV24-1 to TRBJ2-1; 10 bases line up with TRBD1. From germline, CDR1 is KGHDR and CDR2 SFDVKD. V lost 3 bases to trimming and J lost 9 bases; unmatched junction nucleotides: 7. The CDR3 is made up of 15 amino acids.

This clone was counted a few times. J is TRBJ2-2 and V is TRBV19, with 9 bases identical to TRBD1. The CDR3 has 20 amino acids. CDR1 is LNHDA, CDR2 SQIVND, per germline (reference sequence). V lost 6 bases to trimming and J lost 4 bases; unmatched junction nucleotides: 21. In DNA form, the CDR3 reads TGTGCCAGTAGCCCAGGGAGACGGGACAGGGCTGGGTCGGGCACCGGGGAGCTGTTTTTT. It specifies CASSPGRRDRAGSGTGELFF. The whole variable domain, remainder taken from reference TRBV19 and TRBJ2-2, is DGGITQSPKYLFRKEGQNVTLSCEQNLNHDAMYWYRQDPGQGLRLIYYSQIVNDFQKGDIAEGYSVSREKKESFPLTVTSAQKNPTAFYLCASSPGRRDRAGSGTGELFFGEGSRLTVL.

The chain carries TRBV18 and TRBJ2-2, with D possibly TRBD1 on 6 matching bases. Germline V gives CDR1 KGHSH, CDR2 LQKENI. The CDR3 loop spans 17 amino acids. Deletions cut 6 bases from V and 0 bases from J, with 17 bases between. The CDR3 DNA reads as TGTGCCAGCTCCCTGACCCCCGGGACACCGAACACCGGGGAGCTGTTTTTT. It is translated as CASSLTPGTPNTGELFF.

This sequence joins TRBV20-1 and TRBJ1-5, with 7 bases matching TRBD1. Germline CDR1 is DFQATT and CDR2 is SNEGSKA (reference sequence). This CDR3 has 14 residues. J lost 4 bases, V lost 4 bases, and 7 bases had no gene match. The CDR3 nucleotides read TGCAGTGCTACTGAAACAGGGGAAAATCAGCCCCAGCATTTT. Translation: CSATETGENQPQHF.

This rearrangement joins TRBV2 to TRBJ1-2; the D gene is possibly TRBD1 (6 bases). The germline V gene has CDR1 SNHLY and CDR2 FYNNEI. Trimming pared 6 bases from V and 4 bases from J, leaving 9 bases between. The length of the CDR3 is 12 residues. DNA for the CDR3: TGTGCCAGCAGCAACAGGGTCTATGGCTACACCTTC. It specifies CASSNRVYGYTF.

V gene TRBV27 combines with J gene TRBJ2-5; 8 bases agree with TRBD2. Germline-derived CDR1 and CDR2 are MNHEY and SMNVEV (reference sequence). V trimming: 2 bases; J trimming: 5 bases; junction bases outside the gene matches: 4. The CDR3 consists of 14 residues. The CDR3 DNA reads as TGTGCCAGCAGTTTACGGGGGGGGCGGGAGACCCAGTACTTC. Protein product: CASSLRGGRETQYF.

The V gene is TRBV4-1, the J gene TRBJ2-5, with a weak D call TRBD2 (6 bases). V lost 0 bases, J lost 4 bases, and 18 bases lay in between. The CDR3 runs to 17 residues. The V gene's germline CDR1 is MGHRA and CDR2 YSYEKL. The CDR3 region is CASSQDAGANGGETQYF. CDR3 sequence (DNA): TGCGCCAGCAGCCAAGACGCTGGCGCGAACGGGGGAGAGACCCAGTACTTC.

The chain has TRBV6-6 and TRBJ1-5, with 7 nucleotides matching TRBD1. This CDR3 has 16 amino acids. Germline V gives CDR1 MNHNY, CDR2 SVGAGI (reference sequence). Trimming at V came to 7 bases and at J to 0 bases, leaving 9 bases not matched to a gene. In DNA form, the CDR3 reads TGTGCCAGCATCCCGGGACAGCATTATAGCAATCAGCCCCAGCATTTT. It translates to CASIPGQHYSNQPQHF.

The table lists this clone with a few counts. This sequence joins TRBV6-5 and TRBJ2-4, with D possibly matching TRBD2 (6 bases). The CDR3 contains 13 residues. Trimming pared 0 bases from V and 14 bases from J, leaving 14 bases between. The germline CDR1 and CDR2 sequences are MNHEY and SVGAGI. The CDR3 region is CASSYSGTAPEYF. DNA for the CDR3: TGTGCCAGCAGTTACTCGGGGACTGCCCCCGAGTACTTC.

The V and J genes are TRBV5-1 and TRBJ2-4; TRBD1 agrees at 7 bases. CDR1 is SGHRS and CDR2 is YFSETQ in the germline V gene. With 4 bases clipped from V and 0 bases from J, the junction kept 7 bases outside the gene matches. This CDR3 region has 16 residues. CDR3 in DNA: TGCGCCAGCAGCCCCGGGACAGCTGAAGCCAAAAACATTCAGTACTTC. Its protein product is CASSPGTAEAKNIQYF.

This chain uses TRBV5-6 with TRBJ1-6, with D unclear. The germline V and J ends were trimmed by 7 bases and 8 bases, with 13 bases remaining between them. Germline assignment: CDR1 SGHDT and CDR2 YYEEEE. This CDR3 has 13 amino acids. The CDR3 here is CASRKREDSPLHF. The CDR3 nucleotides read TGTGCCAGCCGGAAAAGGGAGGATTCACCCCTCCACTTT.

This chain links TRBV27 with TRBJ1-5; D not resolved. Trimming took 3 bases from V and 8 from J, leaving 20 bases between them. The CDR3 consists of 16 residues. Looked up from germline, CDR1 is MNHEY and CDR2 is SMNVEV (reference sequence). The CDR3 DNA reads TGTGCCAGCAGTTTTGCCGCCCCCCCCTGGAGGGAGCCCCAGCATTTT. It yields the protein CASSFAAPPWREPQHF.

The chain couples TRBV7-9 to TRBJ1-3; D may be TRBD1 (6 bases). Trimming cost V 8 bases and J 0 bases, with 14 bases left between them. CDR3 length equals 15 residues. Per germline, CDR1 SEHNR and CDR2 FQNEAQ (reference sequence). DNA of the CDR3: TGTGCCAGCCCCGAAGCGGACAGCTCTGGAAACACCATATATTTT. Its protein is CASPEADSSGNTIYF.

The chain uses TRBV6-5 and TRBJ1-3, with D unclear. The CDR3 totals 15 residues. V was trimmed by 8 bases and J by 0 bases, leaving 14 bases between them. Germline assignment: CDR1 MNHEY and CDR2 SVGAGI. CDR3 nucleotides: TGTGCCAGCTCAAAGAGCGCGAGCTCTGGAAACACCATATATTTT. Amino acids: CASSKSASSGNTIYF.

This clone appeared a single time. CDR3 sequence reads: CATRHPKVNTEAFF. The CDR3 DNA reads TGTGCCACCCGACACCCCAAAGTCAACACTGAAGCTTTCTTT. The V gene is TRBV19, the J gene TRBJ1-1; D is uncertain. Deletions cut 10 bases from V and 2 bases from J, with 17 bases between. In germline, CDR1 is LNHDA, CDR2 SQIVND (reference sequence). This CDR3 region has 14 residues.

This chain joins TRBV3-1 (or the pseudogene TRBV3-2) and TRBJ2-3, with 8 bases fitting TRBD2. Germline CDR1 is LGHDT and CDR2 is YNNKEL (reference sequence). V lost 4 bases and J lost 3; bases outside the gene matches: 9. The CDR3 is 16 residues long. CDR3 DNA sequence: TGTGCCAGCAGCCCCAACCGGGGGGGAGCAACAGATACGCAGTATTTT. Translation: CASSPNRGGATDTQYF.

The V and J genes are TRBV24-1 and TRBJ2-3; 9 bases are a match to TRBD2. The CDR3 loop spans 15 amino acids. J was trimmed by 7 bases and V by 3 bases; bases with no gene match: 7. The germline gives CDR1 KGHDR, CDR2 SFDVKD. The CDR3 DNA is TGTGCCACCAGTGATGGTAGCGGGGGAGTATATACGCAGTATTTT. Its translation: CATSDGSGGVYTQYF.

This clone has only one observation. This sequence joins TRBV7-6 and TRBJ2-1; 11 bases line up with TRBD1. The CDR3 length is 12 residues. The germline gives CDR1 SGHVS, CDR2 FNYEAQ. V was clipped by 8 bases and J by 10 bases; unmatched bases: 4. The CDR3 sequence: CASGGQGEEQFF. The CDR3 nucleotides read TGTGCCAGCGGGGGACAGGGGGAGGAGCAGTTCTTC.

The chain employs TRBV2 and TRBJ2-7, with 9 bases matching TRBD1. CDR1 is SNHLY and CDR2 is FYNNEI in the germline V gene. The CDR3 has 12 residues. CDR3 residues: CVTGTGRHEQYF. CDR3 DNA sequence: TGTGTAACCGGGACAGGGAGGCACGAGCAGTACTTC. Supplemented by reference TRBV2 and TRBJ2-7, the full variable domain reads EPEVTQTPSHQVTQMGQEVILRCVPISNHLYFYWYRQILGQKVEFLVSFYNNEISEKSEIFDDQFSVERPDGSNFTLKIRSTKLEDSAMYFCVTGTGRHEQYFGPGTRLTVT.

V usage is TRBV25-1 and J usage is TRBJ2-3; weak D call: TRBD1 (5 bases). The CDR3 runs to 13 residues. Trimming took off 6 bases at V and 4 bases at J, with 11 bases between the two ends. The germline V gene has CDR1 MGHDK and CDR2 SYGVNS. The CDR3 bases are TGTGCCAGCAGCCCCCCAGGGCCAGATACGCAGTATTTT. The encoded protein is CASSPPGPDTQYF.

The V call is TRBV4-1, the J call TRBJ2-7; 7 bases match TRBD1. The CDR3 runs to 14 residues. Unmatched junction bases numbered 6, after V lost 2 bases and J lost 5 bases. Germline assignment: CDR1 MGHRA and CDR2 YSYEKL. The CDR3 nucleotides read TGCGCCAGCAGCCAACGACAGGGTATCGACGAGCAGTACTTC. This encodes CASSQRQGIDEQYF.